This T cell receptor beta chain stems from a study of OX40 agonist ivuxolimab in advanced cancers. Notes on the study in general: Low levels of normalized T-cell clonal expansion also appeared in some nonresponders. Expansion of clones was among the lowest in partial responders at 0.1-3.0 mg/kg. CD4+ T cells averaged fewer expanded clones than CD8+ T cells.

CDR3 length: 15 amino acids. The ends were cut back, 0 bases at V and 5 bases at J, with 13 bases in the middle. Germline values: CDR1 LNHNV, CDR2 YYDKDF (reference sequence). With respect to this clone: What it binds is not known.

Assay used: immunoSEQ multiplex PCR; TCRdb lists only in-frame clones, some missing. The data hold 30,000 or so clones, with around 90% observed a single time. Blood draws occurred at baseline, cycle 4 day 1, and cycle 7 day 1. The source material was CD4+ or CD8+ T cells sorted from blood, sampled in a trial of the OX40 agonist ivuxolimab. This chain joins TRBV15 and TRBJ1-1; D gene ambiguous. This TCR was sampled from an adult with an advanced solid tumor such as melanoma, head and neck, liver or kidney cancer. In DNA form, the CDR3 reads TGTGCCACCAGCAGAGAAGACCTACGAAGGACTGAAGCTTTCTTT. Its protein is CATSREDLRRTEAFF. The whole variable domain, filled in from reference TRBV15 and TRBJ1-1, reads DAMVIQNPRYQVTQFGKPVTLSCSQTLNHNVMYWYQQKSSQAPKLLFHYYDKDFNNEADTPDNFQSRRPNTSFCFLDIRSPGLGDTAMYLCATSREDLRRTEAFFGQGTRLTVV.